These T cell receptor beta chains were read from a single sample in a study of T cell repertoires in cytomegalovirus infection. Each CDR3 protein is one row after TCRdb ran MiXCR on the reads. The sample has hundreds of thousands of distinct CDR3 sequences; approximately 32% are singletons. No antigen has been assigned to these receptors. The sequencing here drew on cultured CD8+ T cells from PBMCs, taken from culture after CMV antigen stimulation. These TCRs come from a human donor in good health (CMV status not recorded). Some clones in this sample may be carry-over from other donors' samples. Both conserved end residues are part of each CDR3. A D gene is named only where the DNA matches it firmly. Only some rows state a clone size, as once, few, many or a class for expanded clones.

TRBV7-2	many	TRBJ2-3	TRBD1	CASSSRQGEGF	TGTGCCAGCAGCTCCCGACAGGGGGAGGGTTTT
TRBV6-5	NA	TRBJ2-5	NA	CASSQEGAGGETQYF	TGTGCCAGCAGTCAGGAGGGGGCTGGCGGAGAGACCCAGTACTTC
TRBV6-5	few	TRBJ2-3	TRBD1	CASSSGQGSADTQYF	TGTGCCAGCAGCTCGGGACAGGGGAGCGCAGATACGCAGTATTTT
TRBV7-4	NA	TRBJ1-3	TRBD1	CASSTPGTGDPGNTIYF	TGTGCCAGCAGCACCCCCGGGACAGGGGACCCTGGAAACACCATATATTTT
TRBV7-9	few	TRBJ2-6	TRBD2	CASSPRTSGYDVLTF	TGTGCCAGCAGCCCTCGGACTAGCGGGTACGACGTCCTGACTTTC
TRBV10-3	NA	TRBJ2-3	NA	CAISRAGTDTQYF	TGTGCCATCAGTAGGGCGGGTACAGATACGCAGTATTTT
TRBV7-6	few	TRBJ1-1	TRBD1	CASSLGRDRAYEAFF	TGTGCCAGCAGCTTGGGCCGGGACAGGGCCTATGAAGCTTTCTTT
TRBV28	NA	TRBJ1-1	TRBD1	CASSPRTGYMNTEAFF	TGTGCCAGCAGTCCACGGACAGGGTACATGAACACTGAAGCTTTCTTT
TRBV5-4	few	TRBJ2-7	TRBD1	CASGRDSQPYEQYF	TGTGCCAGCGGCCGGGACAGCCAGCCCTACGAGCAGTACTTC
TRBV5-4	many	TRBJ2-5	NA	CASSLGAGLETQYF	TGTGCCAGCAGCTTGGGGGCGGGTTTGGAGACCCAGTACTTC
TRBV19	NA	TRBJ1-4	NA	CASLGARPEEKLFF	TGTGCCAGCCTCGGGGCCAGACCTGAGGAAAAACTGTTTTTT
TRBV6-6	few	TRBJ2-7	NA	CASRDSERPSYEQYF	TGTGCCAGCAGGGACTCGGAACGGCCCTCTTACGAGCAGTACTTC
TRBV27	NA	TRBJ1-3	TRBD1	CASRDRGRSGNTIYF	TGTGCCAGCCGGGACAGGGGACGCTCTGGAAACACCATATATTTT
TRBV10-3	NA	TRBJ1-2	NA	CAIKTGREGVYGYTF	TGTGCCATCAAAACGGGCCGGGAGGGGGTCTATGGCTACACCTTC
TRBV19	NA	TRBJ1-2	NA	CASSVQDNYGYTF	TGTGCCAGTAGTGTACAGGACAACTATGGCTACACCTTC
TRBV7-6	few	TRBJ2-7	NA	CASSPRGGKYEQYF	TGTGCCAGCAGCCCCCGAGGGGGAAAGTACGAGCAGTACTTC
TRBV7-2	many	TRBJ2-6	NA	CASAGGINSGANVLTF	TGTGCCAGCGCTGGGGGCATCAACTCTGGGGCCAACGTCCTGACTTTC
TRBV28	NA	TRBJ2-5	TRBD1	CASRLTGQETQYF	TGTGCCAGCAGATTGACAGGGCAAGAGACCCAGTACTTC
TRBV9	NA	TRBJ2-1	TRBD1	CASSVARDRATYNEQFF	TGTGCCAGCAGCGTAGCCCGGGACAGGGCCACCTACAATGAGCAGTTCTTC
TRBV10-3	NA	TRBJ2-3	NA	CAVGGSITDTQYF	TGTGCCGTCGGTGGCTCTATCACAGATACGCAGTATTTT
TRBV24-1	NA	TRBJ2-1	NA	CATSVAGMVNEQFF	TGTGCCACCAGTGTAGCAGGTATGGTCAATGAGCAGTTCTTC
TRBV15	NA	TRBJ2-7	TRBD1	CATSISGTGIYEQYF	TGTGCCACCAGCATTTCCGGGACAGGGATCTACGAGCAGTACTTC
TRBV6-5	NA	TRBJ1-1	NA	CASSYLDGQGRNTEAFF	TGTGCCAGCAGTTACCTTGATGGGCAGGGGCGGAACACTGAAGCTTTCTTT
TRBV27	NA	TRBJ2-5	NA	CASSSHQTLAETQYF	TGTGCCAGCAGCTCACACCAGACACTGGCGGAGACCCAGTACTTC
TRBV6-1	NA	TRBJ2-3	NA	CASSIFKPTATDTQYF	TGTGCCAGCAGTATCTTCAAACCGACAGCCACAGATACGCAGTATTTT
TRBV28	few	TRBJ2-2	NA	CASSPGIGQLGELFF	TGTGCCAGCAGCCCTGGTATCGGACAGCTCGGGGAGCTGTTTTTT
TRBV5-5	NA	TRBJ2-3	NA	CASSQVQGKPTNTDTQYF	TGTGCCAGCAGCCAGGTGCAGGGGAAACCGACAAATACAGATACGCAGTATTTT
TRBV2	few	TRBJ2-6	TRBD2	CASSEGNVGGGAGANVLTF	TGTGCCAGCAGTGAAGGAAACGTTGGGGGGGGAGCTGGGGCCAACGTCCTGACTTTC
TRBV28	few	TRBJ1-4	NA	CASSLGASGEKLFF	TGTGCCAGCAGTTTAGGGGCCTCGGGTGAAAAACTGTTTTTT
TRBV2	few	TRBJ2-7	TRBD2	CASIRREGREQYF	TGTGCCAGCATACGCAGGGAGGGGCGGGAGCAGTACTTC
TRBV10-3	few	TRBJ2-3	TRBD2	CAISVTLADTDTQYF	TGTGCCATCAGTGTGACACTAGCGGACACAGATACGCAGTATTTT
TRBV6-2/TRBV6-3	NA	TRBJ1-2	TRBD1	CASTEVGQINYGYTF	TGTGCCAGCACCGAAGTGGGACAGATCAACTATGGCTACACCTTC
TRBV9	NA	TRBJ2-1	NA	CASSIMRGHEQFF	TGTGCCAGCAGCATCATGCGGGGCCATGAGCAGTTCTTC
TRBV7-2	many	TRBJ2-5	NA	CASSLAGLDNQETQYF	TGTGCCAGCAGCTTAGCGGGTCTAGACAACCAAGAGACCCAGTACTTC
TRBV27	few	TRBJ2-1	NA	CASSFETSSYNEQFF	TGTGCCAGCAGTTTTGAGACTAGCTCCTACAATGAGCAGTTCTTC
TRBV25-1	many	TRBJ1-1	NA	CASSGTSSWAFF	TGTGCCAGCAGTGGAACCTCTTCTTGGGCTTTCTTT
TRBV10-3	many	TRBJ1-5	NA	CAISEGLGTNQPQHF	TGTGCCATCAGTGAGGGCTTGGGAACCAATCAGCCCCAGCATTTT
TRBV6-6	few	TRBJ1-5	NA	CASSYQGRSNQPQHF	TGTGCCAGCAGTTACCAGGGAAGGAGCAATCAGCCCCAGCATTTT
TRBV7-6	many	TRBJ2-2	NA	CASSYSEGGGTGELFF	TGTGCCAGCAGCTACTCCGAGGGAGGGGGCACCGGGGAGCTGTTTTTT
TRBV12-3/TRBV12-4	NA	TRBJ2-1	NA	CASSLKGRGFQFF	TGTGCCAGCAGTTTAAAGGGTCGAGGGTTCCAGTTCTTT
TRBV6-5	NA	TRBJ2-1	NA	CASRTWGNEQFF	TGTGCCAGCAGAACTTGGGGGAATGAGCAGTTCTTC
TRBV12-3/TRBV12-4	few	TRBJ2-5	NA	CASSPAYGAPQETQYF	TGTGCCAGCAGCCCCGCTTACGGCGCCCCTCAAGAGACCCAGTACTTC
TRBV4-1	NA	TRBJ1-2	NA	CASSQVTVYGYTF	TGCGCCAGCAGCCAAGTGACAGTCTATGGCTACACCTTC
TRBV5-1	NA	TRBJ1-1	NA	CANSPGTLKDTEAFF	TGCGCCAACAGCCCAGGGACCTTAAAAGACACTGAAGCTTTCTTT
TRBV2	once	TRBJ1-3	NA	CATDTSSGNTIYF	TGTGCCACGGACACTTCCTCTGGAAACACCATATATTTT
TRBV25-1	NA	TRBJ2-5	TRBD2	CASSAPWGRASQYF	TGTGCCAGCAGTGCCCCCTGGGGGAGGGCGTCCCAGTACTTC
TRBV6-8	NA	TRBJ1-1	NA	CASSYFSSNTEAFF	TGTGCCAGCAGTTATTTCTCTTCGAACACTGAAGCTTTCTTT
TRBV7-2	once	TRBJ1-2	NA	CASSRRQGLNYGYTF	TGTGCCAGCAGCAGGCGGCAGGGCCTTAACTATGGCTACACCTTC
TRBV19	NA	TRBJ1-5	NA	CASLEVTSNQPQHF	TGTGCCAGTCTCGAGGTTACCAGCAATCAGCCCCAGCATTTT
TRBV7-6	few	TRBJ1-5	TRBD1	CASSFGRGDQPQHF	TGTGCCAGCAGCTTTGGCAGGGGGGATCAGCCCCAGCATTTT